These 19 T cell receptor beta chains originate from one sample sequenced in a study of HIV-infected patients and healthy controls (dated by TCRdb to between 2013 and 2015). The method was 5' RACE. The instrument was an Illumina MiSeq. SuperScript III was used to reverse transcribe 500 ng RNA with primers targeting the alpha and beta constant regions. Separate alpha and beta chain libraries were made by chain-specific third strand synthesis with multiplexing indices. In TCRdb, the public reads were trimmed at Q25 with fastp and aligned with MiXCR, with productive beta chains retained. When rows share a CDR3 protein, they turn into one entry using the most common DNA and genes. The sample table shows roughly 7,500 distinct CDR3 sequences, and roughly 6.8% are seen once. 20% of the sample belongs to the ten largest clones. Follow-up blood from HIV-infected patients was collected roughly three months, about 14 weeks, after antiretroviral therapy began. Whole blood was used without cell fractionation, so the repertoire reflected all unsorted peripheral T cells.

Sequencing used blood, obtained during antiretroviral therapy. The receptors were sampled from an adult with HIV infection.

This clonotype was recorded at least ten times. This beta chain is an off-target read within a library intended for alpha chains, so its frequency means little. This sequence joins TRBV7-6 and TRBJ1-4; D is possibly TRBD1 (5 bases). V gave up 5 bases and J gave up 6 bases, with 25 bases separating them. Germline V gene lookup returns CDR1 SGHVS and CDR2 FNYEAQ. This CDR3 contains 18 residues. CDR3 sequence (DNA): TGTGCCAGCAGCCGCGACGCGGGGTTGGGGGATGCGGATGAAAAACTGTTTTTT. Residues: CASSRDAGLGDADEKLFF. The complete variable domain, with remaining parts taken from reference TRBV7-6 and TRBJ1-4, reads GAGVSQSPRYKVTKRGQDVALRCDPISGHVSLYWYRQALGQGPEFLTYFNYEAQQDKSGLPNDRFSAERPEGSISTLTIQRTEQRDSAMYRCASSRDAGLGDADEKLFFGSGTQLSVL.

This clonotype rates as medium-sized. This beta chain turned up in a library designed for alpha chains; as an off-target read, its abundance says little. The CDR3 DNA is TGTGCCAGCACCGTAACTAGCGGGAGCTCAGATACGCAGTATTTT. Translated: CASTVTSGSSDTQYF. V usage is TRBV2 and J usage is TRBJ2-3; 11 positions match TRBD2. This CDR3 comprises 15 residues. The ends lost 7 bases at V and 4 bases at J; junction bases unmatched: 7. In germline, CDR1 is SNHLY, CDR2 FYNNEI.

There are many counts of this clonotype. In a library made to pick up alpha chains, this beta chain is a stray read with a size that means little. This chain joins TRBV5-1 and TRBJ1-6; 9 bases line up with TRBD1. V lost 2 bases, J lost 10 bases, and 4 bases stayed unmatched. This CDR3 comprises 14 residues. The germline gives CDR1 SGHRS, CDR2 YFSETQ. The CDR3 DNA follows: TGCGCCAGCAGCTTCAGGACAGGGGACTCACCCCTCCACTTT. This sequence encodes CASSFRTGDSPLHF.

This clonotype was seen ten or more times. Found in a library prepared for alpha chains, this beta chain is an off-target read, and its abundance has little meaning. This sequence joins TRBV28 and TRBJ2-4; maybe TRBD1 (5 bases). The length of the CDR3 is 14 residues. Trimming shortened V by 3 bases and J by 3 bases, and 9 bases separated the two germline ends. From germline, CDR1 is MDHEN and CDR2 SYDVKM. The chain's CDR3 is CASSLTEYKNIQYF. In DNA, the CDR3 is TGTGCCAGCAGTTTGACAGAGTACAAAAACATTCAGTACTTC.

This clonotype was detected ten times or more. Being off target in a library aimed at alpha chains, this beta chain has a size of little meaning. The V call is TRBV19, the J call TRBJ1-1; weak D call: TRBD1 (5 bases). V was pared by 5 bases and J by 11 bases, with 18 bases between. CDR3 size: 13 residues. Germline V gives CDR1 LNHDA, CDR2 SQIVND (reference sequence). Here the CDR3 reads CASSSLLWDSAFF. CDR3 coding DNA: TGTGCCAGTAGTTCGCTACTTTGGGACTCGGCTTTCTTT.

Many counts were recorded for this clonotype. Because this beta chain is a stray read in a library intended to capture alpha chains, its abundance should not be given much weight. The chain couples TRBV7-9 to TRBJ2-7; TRBD2 might be the D (5 bases). The V end lost 2 bases, the J end lost 5 bases, and 16 bases lay between the germline ends. Germline V gives CDR1 SEHNR, CDR2 FQNEAQ (reference sequence). The CDR3 loop spans 15 amino acids. CDR3 in DNA: TGTGCCAGCAGCTTACGTCCCCCCCCGGAGGACGAGCAGTACTTC. Translated: CASSLRPPPEDEQYF.

This clonotype is classed as medium-sized. This beta chain appears as a stray read in a library generated for alpha chains; its size is not informative. V and J are TRBV28 and TRBJ2-1, with 9 bases aligning to TRBD2. This CDR3 region has 17 residues. CDR1 MDHEN and CDR2 SYDVKM come from the germline V gene. Trimming took 3 bases from V and 5 from J; bases not matched to a gene: 11. The CDR3 sequence is CASSFMVQRGAHNEQFF. The CDR3 DNA follows: TGTGCCAGCAGTTTTATGGTTCAGCGGGGGGCCCACAATGAGCAGTTCTTC.

This clonotype was seen repeatedly, ten times or more. This beta chain appears as a stray read in a library generated for alpha chains; its size is not informative. This sequence joins TRBV25-1 and TRBJ2-7, with TRBD2 matching over 12 bases. Trimming took 3 bases from V and 3 from J; bases not matched to a gene: 6. CDR3 length equals 16 residues. Germline assignment: CDR1 MGHDK and CDR2 SYGVNS. CDR3 coding DNA: TGTGCCAGCAGTGAGCCCCCGGGACTAGCGGGCTACGAGCAGTACTTC. This translates into CASSEPPGLAGYEQYF.

This clonotype was counted many times. Found in a library prepared for alpha chains, this beta chain is an off-target read, and its abundance has little meaning. The CDR3 coding sequence is TGCAGCGTCGGACAGGGTAGTGACGAGCAGTACTTC. This sequence encodes CSVGQGSDEQYF. The V call is TRBV29-1, the J call TRBJ2-7; TRBD1 agrees at 8 bases. The CDR3 contains 12 residues. V was clipped by 6 bases and J by 5 bases; unmatched bases: 6. Germline assignment: CDR1 SQVTM and CDR2 ANQGSEA.

By share, this clonotype ranks as medium-sized (0.01 to 0.1%). A library made for alpha chains picked up this beta chain off target, so its size means little. The CDR3 region is CASSFEGATGANVLTF. CDR3 nucleotides: TGTGCCAGCAGCTTCGAGGGGGCCACTGGGGCCAACGTCCTGACTTTC. This rearrangement joins TRBV7-6 to TRBJ2-6, with 7 bases lining up with TRBD1. The CDR3 is 16 residues long. CDR1 is SGHVS and CDR2 is FNYEAQ in the germline V gene. Trimming took 3 bases from V and 2 from J; bases not matched to a gene: 4. The entire variable domain, with the rest obtained from reference TRBV7-6 and TRBJ2-6, is as follows: GAGVSQSPRYKVTKRGQDVALRCDPISGHVSLYWYRQALGQGPEFLTYFNYEAQQDKSGLPNDRFSAERPEGSISTLTIQRTEQRDSAMYRCASSFEGATGANVLTFGAGSRLTVL.

This clonotype came up many times. Within a library made for alpha chains, this beta chain is off target, and its count is uninformative. V gene TRBV6-4 combines with J gene TRBJ1-1; weak D call: TRBD1 (5 bases). V was clipped by 0 bases and J by 7 bases, with 9 bases between them. The CDR3 loop spans 13 amino acids. The germline CDR1 and CDR2 sequences are MRHNA and SNTAGT. CDR3 region: CASSDSLRGEAFF. The DNA for the CDR3 is TGTGCCAGCAGTGACTCTCTAAGGGGTGAAGCTTTCTTT.

This clonotype rates as large. Found in a library prepared for alpha chains, this beta chain is an off-target read, and its abundance has little meaning. The chain joins TRBV6-5 to TRBJ2-5; maybe TRBD2 (5 bases). Germline CDR1 reads MNHEY; CDR2 reads SVGAGI. This CDR3 has 13 residues. V lost 5 bases to trimming and J lost 3 bases, with 10 bases between them. As DNA, the CDR3 is TGTGCCAGCAGTAGCGGAATCAAAGAGACCCAGTACTTC. It is translated as CASSSGIKETQYF.

This clonotype was recorded many times. Found in a library prepared for alpha chains, this beta chain is an off-target read, and its abundance has little meaning. The chain combines TRBV18 with TRBJ1-1; D gene uncertain. Germline CDR1 and CDR2: KGHSH and LQKENI. The CDR3 has 15 residues. Trimming pared 2 bases from V and 2 bases from J, leaving 12 bases between. The chain's CDR3 is CASSPYNGPNTEAFF. The CDR3 coding sequence is TGTGCCAGCTCACCATATAACGGCCCTAACACTGAAGCTTTCTTT.

This clonotype ranks as medium-sized. This beta chain is a stray sequence in a library constructed for alpha chains; its clone size is not meaningful. The chain joins TRBV5-1 to TRBJ2-1; 9 bases agree with TRBD2. Trimming cost V 1 base and J 7 bases; bases outside gene matches: 6. Germline V gene data show CDR1 as SGHRS and CDR2 as YFSETQ. The length of the CDR3 is 15 residues. CDR3 nucleotides: TGCGCCAGCAGCTTGAGCGGGAGGTTAATAAATGAGCAGTTCTTC. Translated, it gives CASSLSGRLINEQFF.

This clonotype is medium-sized in the sample. With the library built for alpha chains, this beta chain is off target and its frequency is not meaningful. The chain links TRBV20-1 to TRBJ2-2; D remains unclear. The CDR3 extends over 13 amino acids. Looked up from germline, CDR1 is DFQATT and CDR2 is SNEGSKA (reference sequence). V shed 4 bases and J shed 0 bases, with 6 bases lying between them. The CDR3 nucleotides read TGCAGTGCTATGAGCGCGAACACCGGGGAGCTGTTTTTT. This encodes CSAMSANTGELFF.

This clonotype came up a few times. Since it is a stray read in a library aimed at alpha chains, this beta chain has a size that is not meaningful. J is TRBJ2-5 and V is TRBV29-1; 9 bases fit TRBD1. With 6 bases clipped from V and 5 bases from J, the junction kept 10 bases outside the gene matches. The CDR3 runs 14 residues. The germline V gene encodes CDR1 SQVTM and CDR2 ANQGSEA. DNA for the CDR3: TGCAGCGTGCCCCGGGACAGGGACTACGAGACCCAGTACTTC. It is translated as CSVPRDRDYETQYF.

By proportion, this clonotype is medium-sized. Since the library was made to target alpha chains, this beta chain is a stray read and its abundance is not meaningful. The chain combines TRBV3-1 with TRBJ2-7, with D perhaps matching TRBD2 (5 bases). Germline V lookup: CDR1 LGHDT, CDR2 YNNKEL (reference sequence). Trimming removed 4 bases from V and 4 bases from J, with 11 bases in between. This CDR3 comprises 13 residues. CDR3 sequence: CASSPRGLYEQYF. The CDR3 DNA reads TGTGCCAGCAGCCCCCGCGGGCTATACGAGCAGTACTTC.

This clonotype was found many times. The size of this beta chain means little, since it is a stray read in a library made for alpha chains. V usage is TRBV6-5 and J usage is TRBJ2-6; possible D gene TRBD2, 5 bases. V lost 2 bases and J lost 4, with 15 bases in between. Germline V gene sequence: CDR1 MNHEY, CDR2 SVGAGI. The CDR3 runs to 17 residues. CDR3 sequence reads: CASSYREGRDGANVLTF. The DNA of the CDR3 is TGTGCCAGCAGTTACAGAGAGGGCCGAGACGGGGCCAACGTCCTGACTTTC.

Concerning this clonotype itself: The library was prepared for alpha chains; this beta chain is a stray read, so its frequency means little. This chain joins TRBV14 and TRBJ2-3; the D gene could be TRBD1 or TRBD2 (5 bases each). The CDR3 contains 16 residues. The V gene's germline CDR1 is SGHDN and CDR2 FVKESK. Trimming removed 2 bases at V and 1 base at J, with 13 bases between. This CDR3 is CASSQRGALGTDTQYF. CDR3 in DNA: TGTGCCAGCAGCCAACGGGGCGCACTGGGCACAGATACGCAGTATTTT.